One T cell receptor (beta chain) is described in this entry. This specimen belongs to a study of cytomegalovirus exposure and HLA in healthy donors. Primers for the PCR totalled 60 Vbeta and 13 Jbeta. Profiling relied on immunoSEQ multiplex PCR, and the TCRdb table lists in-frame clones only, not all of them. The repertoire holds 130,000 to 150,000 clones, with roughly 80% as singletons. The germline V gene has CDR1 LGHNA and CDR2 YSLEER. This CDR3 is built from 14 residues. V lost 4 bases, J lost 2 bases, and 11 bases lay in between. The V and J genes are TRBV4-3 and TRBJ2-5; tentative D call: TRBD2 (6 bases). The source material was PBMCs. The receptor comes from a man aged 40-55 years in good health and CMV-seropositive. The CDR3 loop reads CASSPGGTQETQYF. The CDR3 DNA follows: TGCGCCAGCAGCCCGGGCGGGACGCAAGAGACCCAGTACTTC.